The 18 T cell receptor beta chains reported below all come from one sample, sequenced in a study of lymphopenia after photon versus proton radiotherapy. The repertoire was sequenced with immunoSEQ multiplex PCR; TCRdb's copy has only in-frame clones and lacks some. The sample has about 68,000 clones, approximately 91% seen once; the top ten hold approximately 2.9%. Sequencing used peripheral blood, obtained from a patient treated with photon-based radiotherapy. All receptors come from a woman in her 70s with pancreatic cancer.

The chain employs TRBV28 and TRBJ2-1; 7 bases fit TRBD2. Losses at the gene ends were 8 bases for V and 5 bases for J; bases not matched to a gene: 12. The CDR3 sequence is 15 residues long. The germline CDR1 and CDR2 sequences are MDHEN and SYDVKM. Here the CDR3 reads CASFSRLADHNEQFF. Written as DNA, the CDR3 is TGTGCCAGCTTCTCTCGGCTAGCGGACCACAATGAGCAGTTCTTC.

The chain joins TRBV30 to TRBJ2-6; weak D call: TRBD1 (6 bases). The CDR3 extends over 13 amino acids. V shed 4 bases and J shed 4 bases, with 8 bases lying between them. Germline V lookup: CDR1 GTSNPN, CDR2 SVGIG (reference sequence). CDR3 sequence (DNA): TGTGCCTGGACCCAGGGGGGGGCCAACGTCCTGACTTTC. Amino acid sequence: CAWTQGGANVLTF.

The chain employs TRBV5-1 and TRBJ1-5; 8 bases are a match to TRBD1. The CDR3 is 14 residues long. J lost 4 bases, V lost 4 bases, and 4 bases had no gene match. Germline lookup yields CDR1 SGHRS and CDR2 YFSETQ. CDR3 region: CASSQTGDNQPQHF. The CDR3 region has the DNA TGCGCCAGCAGCCAGACAGGGGATAATCAGCCCCAGCATTTT. The whole variable domain, remainder taken from reference TRBV5-1 and TRBJ1-5, is KAGVTQTPRYLIKTRGQQVTLSCSPISGHRSVSWYQQTPGQGLQFLFEYFSETQRNKGNFPGRFSGRQFSNSRSEMNVSTLELGDSALYLCASSQTGDNQPQHFGDGTRLSIL.

J is TRBJ2-7 and V is TRBV27; tentatively, D is TRBD1 (6 bases). V lost 4 bases and J 2 bases, leaving 12 bases between the germline ends. Germline CDR1 and CDR2: MNHEY and SMNVEV (reference sequence). The CDR3 covers 14 residues. CDR3: CASSSPGHTYEQYF. The CDR3 DNA reads TGTGCCAGCAGTTCGCCGGGACATACCTACGAGCAGTACTTC.

The V and J genes are TRBV7-2 and TRBJ2-1, with D perhaps matching TRBD2 (5 bases). The CDR3 spans 15 residues. V was cut by 5 bases and J by 1 base, with 12 bases left in between. The germline V gene encodes CDR1 SGHTA and CDR2 FQGNSA. In nucleotides, the CDR3 is TGTGCCAGCAGCCCTAGCCTGGGATCCTACAATGAGCAGTTCTTC. Translated: CASSPSLGSYNEQFF.

The gene calls are TRBV7-9 and TRBJ2-2, with 12 bases that match TRBD2. Trimming removed 0 bases from V and 6 bases from J; junction bases left unmatched: 5. This CDR3 contains 17 residues. Germline-derived CDR1 and CDR2 are SEHNR and FQNEAQ (reference sequence). This chain's CDR3 is CASSLARLAGESGELFF. The CDR3 DNA sequence: TGTGCCAGCAGCTTAGCGCGACTAGCGGGAGAATCCGGGGAGCTGTTTTTT.

This chain joins TRBV28 and TRBJ2-3; 12 bases fit TRBD2. Germline CDR1 MDHEN, CDR2 SYDVKM. V lost 6 bases, J lost 3 bases, and 1 base stayed unmatched. The CDR3 runs to 14 residues. The CDR3 spells CASRTSGRTDTQYF. CDR3 bases: TGTGCCAGCAGGACTAGCGGGAGAACAGATACGCAGTATTTT.

The V and J genes are TRBV4-2 and TRBJ2-1; the match to TRBD2 covers 13 bases. The germline V gene has CDR1 LGHNA and CDR2 YNFKEQ. The CDR3 has 17 amino acids. The trim removed 3 bases at V and 8 bases at J, leaving 10 bases unmatched. The CDR3 DNA follows: TGTGCCAGCAGCCACGACACCGGGACTAGCGGGAACCATGAGCAGTTCTTC. As protein: CASSHDTGTSGNHEQFF.

As for this clone: The germline gene is not matched at one end of the junction; a read error may be the cause. V is TRBV5-4 and J is TRBJ2-1; TRBD1 aligns across 10 bases. The CDR3 has 15 amino acids. Germline V gene lookup returns CDR1 SGHNT and CDR2 YYREEE (reference sequence). The CDR3 sequence is CASNLDRGKLNEQFF. DNA of the CDR3: TGTGCCAGCAACTTGGACAGGGGGAAGTTGAATGAGCAGTTCTTC.

The genes are TRBV5-6 and TRBJ1-4, with 8 positions matching TRBD1. CDR3 length: 16 residues. The trim removed 3 bases at V and 7 bases at J, leaving 11 bases unmatched. Looked up from germline, CDR1 is SGHDT and CDR2 is YYEEEE. The CDR3 protein is CASSSTRTGRAEKLFF. In DNA form, the CDR3 reads TGTGCCAGCAGCTCTACTCGGACAGGGAGGGCTGAAAAACTGTTTTTT.

The chain uses TRBV5-1 and TRBJ2-3; D possibly matches TRBD1 or TRBD2 (6 bases each). The CDR3 has 17 amino acids. Trimming cost V 0 bases and J 4 bases, with 18 bases left between them. Germline V CDR1 and CDR2: SGHRS, YFSETQ. The CDR3, as DNA: TGCGCCAGCAGCTTGGACGTAGGGGGAGGCAGTGCAGATACGCAGTATTTT. Its protein product is CASSLDVGGGSADTQYF.

The chain has TRBV18 and TRBJ1-1; a weak D match, TRBD1 (5 bases). V was cut by 2 bases and J by 5 bases, with 9 bases left in between. Germline V lookup: CDR1 KGHSH, CDR2 LQKENI. The CDR3 runs 13 residues. The CDR3 is CASSPNWGTEAFF. The CDR3 DNA follows: TGTGCCAGCTCACCAAATTGGGGGACTGAAGCTTTCTTT.

This chain's CDR3 is CASSVSPHTSTDTQYF. The CDR3 DNA follows: TGTGCCAGCAGCGTTTCCCCCCACACTAGCACAGATACGCAGTATTTT. The chain links TRBV9 to TRBJ2-3; D not resolved. Germline-derived CDR1 and CDR2 are SGDLS and YYNGEE. V shed 2 bases and J shed 0 bases, with 13 bases lying between them. The CDR3 has 16 amino acids.

The chain recombines TRBV6-6 with TRBJ2-1; tentatively, D is TRBD2 (6 bases). The length of the CDR3 is 11 residues. The germline V gene encodes CDR1 MNHNY and CDR2 SVGAGI (reference sequence). Trimming removed 5 bases from V and 15 bases from J, with 14 bases in between. In DNA, the CDR3 is TGTGCCAGCAGTCAGGACTACAATTCGTTCTTC. It yields the protein CASSQDYNSFF.

Regarding this clone: Different DNA sequences within this sample yield the same CDR3. V is TRBV4-3 and J is TRBJ2-3, with D maybe TRBD2 (6 bases). Germline V gene data show CDR1 as LGHNA and CDR2 as YSLEER. The CDR3 is 13 amino acids. V was pared by 0 bases and J by 6 bases, with 7 bases between. CDR3: CASSQELADTQYF. For the CDR3, the DNA is TGCGCCAGCAGCCAAGAGCTAGCGGATACGCAGTATTTT.

The genes are TRBV7-2 and TRBJ2-1; 10 bases agree with TRBD2. There are 15 residues in the CDR3. J lost 10 bases, V lost 1 base, and 7 bases had no gene match. Looked up from germline, CDR1 is SGHTA and CDR2 is FQGNSA. The CDR3 sequence is CASSLVASGSREQFF. CDR3 bases: TGTGCCAGCAGCTTAGTGGCTAGCGGGAGCCGGGAGCAGTTCTTC.

The chain links TRBV15 to TRBJ1-2; D is ambiguous. The CDR3 has 14 amino acids. V shed 0 bases and J shed 3 bases, with 8 bases lying between them. The germline V gene encodes CDR1 LNHNV and CDR2 YYDKDF (reference sequence). This CDR3 reads CATSRDLSDYGYTF. The CDR3 DNA is TGTGCCACCAGCAGAGATTTGTCAGACTATGGCTACACCTTC. Drawing the rest from reference TRBV15 and TRBJ1-2, the complete variable domain is DAMVIQNPRYQVTQFGKPVTLSCSQTLNHNVMYWYQQKSSQAPKLLFHYYDKDFNNEADTPDNFQSRRPNTSFCFLDIRSPGLGDTAMYLCATSRDLSDYGYTFGSGTRLTVV.

The chain joins TRBV18 to TRBJ1-3; the D is unclear. With 0 bases removed from V and 4 bases from J, the gap between germline ends came to 13 bases. This CDR3 region has 16 residues. Germline-derived CDR1 and CDR2 are KGHSH and LQKENI. Here the CDR3 reads CASSPPRGNKGNTIYF. DNA of the CDR3: TGTGCCAGCTCACCACCCCGAGGGAATAAGGGAAACACCATATATTTT.